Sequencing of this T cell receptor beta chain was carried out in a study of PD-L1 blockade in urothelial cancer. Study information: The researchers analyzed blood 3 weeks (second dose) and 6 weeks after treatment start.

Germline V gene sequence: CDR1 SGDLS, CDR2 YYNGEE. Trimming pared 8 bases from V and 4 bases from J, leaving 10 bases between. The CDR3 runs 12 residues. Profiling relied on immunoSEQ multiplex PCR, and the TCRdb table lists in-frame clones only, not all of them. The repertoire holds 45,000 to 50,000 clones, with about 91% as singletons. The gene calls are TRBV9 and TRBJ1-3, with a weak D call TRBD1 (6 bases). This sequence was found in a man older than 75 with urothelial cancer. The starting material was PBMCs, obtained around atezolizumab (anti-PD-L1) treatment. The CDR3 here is CASKGGGNTIYF. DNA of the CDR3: TGTGCCAGTAAGGGGGGGGGAAACACCATATATTTT.